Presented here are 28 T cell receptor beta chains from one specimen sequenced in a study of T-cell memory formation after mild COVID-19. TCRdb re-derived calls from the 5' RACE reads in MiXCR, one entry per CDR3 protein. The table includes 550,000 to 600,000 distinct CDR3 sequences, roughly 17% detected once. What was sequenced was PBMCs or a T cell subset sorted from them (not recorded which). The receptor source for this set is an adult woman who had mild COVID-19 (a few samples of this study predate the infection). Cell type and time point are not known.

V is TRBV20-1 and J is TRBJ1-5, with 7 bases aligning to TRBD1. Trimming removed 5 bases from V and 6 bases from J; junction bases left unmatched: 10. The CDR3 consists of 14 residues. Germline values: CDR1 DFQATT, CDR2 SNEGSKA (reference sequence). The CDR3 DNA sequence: TGCAGTGCTCGGACAGGCGGCAGGAGTCAGCCCCAGCATTTT. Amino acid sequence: CSARTGGRSQPQHF.

In nucleotides, the CDR3 is TGTGCCACCAGCCTGGGGCAGGGAGGTTCACCCCTCCACTTT. Encoded protein: CATSLGQGGSPLHF. V and J are TRBV15 and TRBJ1-6; D may be TRBD1 (5 bases). This CDR3 region has 14 residues. Germline-derived CDR1 and CDR2 are LNHNV and YYDKDF (reference sequence). Trimming removed 5 bases from V and 9 bases from J, with 14 bases in between.

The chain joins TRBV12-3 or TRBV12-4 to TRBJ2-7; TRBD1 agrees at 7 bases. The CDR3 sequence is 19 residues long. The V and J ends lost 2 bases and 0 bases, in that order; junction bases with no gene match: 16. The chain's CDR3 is CASSLYMRGLAFYSYEQYF. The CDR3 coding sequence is TGTGCCAGCAGTTTATATATGAGGGGGCTGGCTTTCTACTCCTACGAGCAGTACTTC.

CDR3 loop: CATSDPIVSTQYF. In nucleotides, the CDR3 is TGTGCCACCAGTGACCCCATCGTCTCTACGCAGTATTTT. V usage is TRBV24-1 and J usage is TRBJ2-3; D is undetermined. Looked up from germline, CDR1 is KGHDR and CDR2 is SFDVKD. The CDR3 has 13 residues. The V gene lost 4 bases and the J gene lost 8 bases, with 12 bases spanning the gap.

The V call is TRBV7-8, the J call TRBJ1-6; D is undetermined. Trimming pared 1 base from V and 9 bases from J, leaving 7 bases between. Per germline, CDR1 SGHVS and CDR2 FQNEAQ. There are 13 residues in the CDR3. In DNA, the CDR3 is TGTGCCAGCAGCTTAGAGAAACGTTCACCCCTCCACTTT. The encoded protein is CASSLEKRSPLHF.

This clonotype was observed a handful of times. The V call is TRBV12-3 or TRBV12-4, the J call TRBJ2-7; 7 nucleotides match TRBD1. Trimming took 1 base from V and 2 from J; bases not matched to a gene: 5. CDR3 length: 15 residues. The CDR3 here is CASSLGGQLPYEQYF. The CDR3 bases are TGTGCCAGCAGTTTAGGGGGACAGCTACCCTACGAGCAGTACTTC.

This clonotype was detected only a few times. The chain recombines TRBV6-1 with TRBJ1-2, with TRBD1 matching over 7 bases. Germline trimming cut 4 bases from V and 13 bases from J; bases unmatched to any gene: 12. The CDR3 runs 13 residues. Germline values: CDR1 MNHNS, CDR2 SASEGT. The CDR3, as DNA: TGTGCCAGCAGTGTCCCGGGACAGTCCGTCAGCACCTTC. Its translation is CASSVPGQSVSTF.

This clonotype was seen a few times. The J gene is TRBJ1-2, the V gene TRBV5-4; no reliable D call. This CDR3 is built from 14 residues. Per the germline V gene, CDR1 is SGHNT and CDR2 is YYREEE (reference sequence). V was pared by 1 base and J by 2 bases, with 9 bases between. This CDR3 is CASSLIDGNYGYTF. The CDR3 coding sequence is TGTGCCAGCAGCTTGATCGACGGCAACTATGGCTACACCTTC.

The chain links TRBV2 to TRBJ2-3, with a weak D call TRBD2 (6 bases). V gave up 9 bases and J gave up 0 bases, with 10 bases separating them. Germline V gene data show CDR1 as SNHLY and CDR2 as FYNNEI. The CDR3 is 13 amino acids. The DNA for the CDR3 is TGTGCCAGTGAGGGGAGGAGCACAGATACGCAGTATTTT. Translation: CASEGRSTDTQYF.

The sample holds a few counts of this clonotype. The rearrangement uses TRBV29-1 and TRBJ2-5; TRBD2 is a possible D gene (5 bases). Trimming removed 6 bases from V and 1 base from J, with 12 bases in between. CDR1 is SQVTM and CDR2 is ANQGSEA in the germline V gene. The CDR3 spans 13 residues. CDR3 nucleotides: TGCAGCGTGAGGGTGATGGGCCAAGAGACCCAGTACTTC. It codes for CSVRVMGQETQYF.

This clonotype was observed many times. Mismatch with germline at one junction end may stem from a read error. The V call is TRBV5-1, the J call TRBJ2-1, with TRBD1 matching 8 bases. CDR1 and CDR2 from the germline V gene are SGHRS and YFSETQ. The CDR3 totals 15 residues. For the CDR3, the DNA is TGTGCCAGCAGCCTCGGACAGGGCTCCTACAATGAGCAGTTCTTC. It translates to CASSLGQGSYNEQFF.

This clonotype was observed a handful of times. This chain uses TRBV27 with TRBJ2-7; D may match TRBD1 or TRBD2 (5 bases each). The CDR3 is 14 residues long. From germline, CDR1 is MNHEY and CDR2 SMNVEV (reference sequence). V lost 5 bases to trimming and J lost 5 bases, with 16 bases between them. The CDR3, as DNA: TGTGCCAGCAGTCCGGGGACGGGGATCCACGAGCAGTACTTC. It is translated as CASSPGTGIHEQYF.

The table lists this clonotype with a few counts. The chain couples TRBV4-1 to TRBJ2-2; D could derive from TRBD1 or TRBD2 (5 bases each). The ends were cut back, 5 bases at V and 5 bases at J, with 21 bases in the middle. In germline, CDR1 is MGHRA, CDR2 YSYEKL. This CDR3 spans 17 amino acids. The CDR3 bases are TGCGCCAGCAGCTCCCACCCCAGGACGGGGACGACCGGGGAGCTGTTTTTT. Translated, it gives CASSSHPRTGTTGELFF.

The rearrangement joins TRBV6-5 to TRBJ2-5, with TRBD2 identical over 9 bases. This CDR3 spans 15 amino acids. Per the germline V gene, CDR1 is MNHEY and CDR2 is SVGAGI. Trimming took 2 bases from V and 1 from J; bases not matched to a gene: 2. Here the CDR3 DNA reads TGTGCCAGCAGTTACACTAGCGGGTCCCAAGAGACCCAGTACTTC. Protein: CASSYTSGSQETQYF.

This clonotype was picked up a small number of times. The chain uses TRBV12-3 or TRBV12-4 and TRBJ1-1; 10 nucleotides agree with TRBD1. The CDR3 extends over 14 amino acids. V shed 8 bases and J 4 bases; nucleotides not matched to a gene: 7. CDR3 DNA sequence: TGTGCCAGCGGGACAGGGGTTTTGGGCACTGAAGCTTTCTTT. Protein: CASGTGVLGTEAFF.

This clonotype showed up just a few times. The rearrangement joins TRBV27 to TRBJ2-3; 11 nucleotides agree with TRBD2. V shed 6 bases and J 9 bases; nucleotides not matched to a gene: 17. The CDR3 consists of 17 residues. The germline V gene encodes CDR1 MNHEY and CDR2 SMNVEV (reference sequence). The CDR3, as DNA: TGTGCCAGCAGCTCTTACATGGTAGCGGGAGGGCCGAGGACGCAGTATTTT. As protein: CASSSYMVAGGPRTQYF.

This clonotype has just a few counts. The CDR3 DNA reads TGCAGTGCTAGAGATCCTTTGGGACAGGGAAGTTACAATGAGCAGTTCTTC. Protein sequence: CSARDPLGQGSYNEQFF. The V call is TRBV20-1, the J call TRBJ2-1; 9 nucleotides match TRBD1. The V and J ends lost 0 bases and 4 bases, in that order; junction bases with no gene match: 10. From germline, CDR1 is DFQATT and CDR2 SNEGSKA (reference sequence). The CDR3 sequence is 17 residues long.

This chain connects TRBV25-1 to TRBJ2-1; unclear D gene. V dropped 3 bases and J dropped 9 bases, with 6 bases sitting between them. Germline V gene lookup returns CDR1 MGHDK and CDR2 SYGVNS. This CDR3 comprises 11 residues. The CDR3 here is CASSDWTEQFF. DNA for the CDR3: TGTGCCAGCAGTGACTGGACTGAGCAGTTCTTC.

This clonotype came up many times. The CDR3 spells CASATFNRGRNTGELFF. The CDR3, as DNA: TGTGCCAGCGCTACCTTCAACCGGGGGAGAAACACCGGGGAGCTGTTTTTT. The V and J genes are TRBV7-6 and TRBJ2-2; TRBD2 might be the D (6 bases). This CDR3 region has 17 residues. V lost 8 bases and J 2 bases, leaving 21 bases between the germline ends. Per germline, CDR1 SGHVS and CDR2 FNYEAQ. The variable domain in full, with the rest retrieved from reference TRBV7-6 and TRBJ2-2, is GAGVSQSPRYKVTKRGQDVALRCDPISGHVSLYWYRQALGQGPEFLTYFNYEAQQDKSGLPNDRFSAERPEGSISTLTIQRTEQRDSAMYRCASATFNRGRNTGELFFGEGSRLTVL.

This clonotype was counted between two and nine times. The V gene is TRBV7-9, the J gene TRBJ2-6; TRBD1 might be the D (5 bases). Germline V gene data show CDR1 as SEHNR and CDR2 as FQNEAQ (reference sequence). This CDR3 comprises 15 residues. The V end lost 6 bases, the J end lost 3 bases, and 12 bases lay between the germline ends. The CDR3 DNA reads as TGTGCCAGCAGGCCAGTTCAGGGTGGGGCCAACGTCCTGACTTTC. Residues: CASRPVQGGANVLTF. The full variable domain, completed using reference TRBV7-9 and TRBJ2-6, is DTGVSQNPRHKITKRGQNVTFRCDPISEHNRLYWYRQTLGQGPEFLTYFQNEAQLEKSRLLSDRFSAERPKGSFSTLEIQRTEQGDSAMYLCASRPVQGGANVLTFGAGSRLTVL.

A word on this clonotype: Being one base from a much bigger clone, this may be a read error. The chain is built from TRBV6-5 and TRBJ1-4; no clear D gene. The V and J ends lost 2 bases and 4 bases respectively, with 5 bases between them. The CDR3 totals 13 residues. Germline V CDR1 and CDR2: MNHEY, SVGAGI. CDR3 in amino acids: CASSYQVNEKLFF. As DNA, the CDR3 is TGTGCCAGCAGTTACCAGGTTAATGAAAAACTGTTTTTT.

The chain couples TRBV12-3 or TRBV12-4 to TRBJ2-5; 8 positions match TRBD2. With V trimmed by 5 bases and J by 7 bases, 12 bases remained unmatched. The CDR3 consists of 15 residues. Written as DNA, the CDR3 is TGTGCCAGCAGTACGGGGGGGCGAAGAGCAGGGACCCAGTACTTC. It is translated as CASSTGGRRAGTQYF.

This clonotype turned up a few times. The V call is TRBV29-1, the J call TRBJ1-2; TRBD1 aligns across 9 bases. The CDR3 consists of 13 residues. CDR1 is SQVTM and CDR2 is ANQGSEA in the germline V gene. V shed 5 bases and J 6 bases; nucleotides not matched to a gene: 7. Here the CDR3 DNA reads TGCAGCGTTAACCGGGACAGGGACGATGGCTACACCTTC. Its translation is CSVNRDRDDGYTF. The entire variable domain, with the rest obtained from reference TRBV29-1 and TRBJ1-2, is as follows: SAVISQKPSRDICQRGTSLTIQCQVDSQVTMMFWYRQQPGQSLTLIATANQGSEATYESGFVIDKFPISRPNLTFSTLTVSNMSPEDSSIYLCSVNRDRDDGYTFGSGTRLTVV.

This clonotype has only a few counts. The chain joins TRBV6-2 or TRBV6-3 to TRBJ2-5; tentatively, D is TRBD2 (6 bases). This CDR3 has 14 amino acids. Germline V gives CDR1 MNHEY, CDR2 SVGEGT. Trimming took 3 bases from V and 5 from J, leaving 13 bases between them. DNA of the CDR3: TGTGCCAGCAGTTATTGGGAGGCCGAGGAGACCCAGTACTTC. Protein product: CASSYWEAEETQYF.

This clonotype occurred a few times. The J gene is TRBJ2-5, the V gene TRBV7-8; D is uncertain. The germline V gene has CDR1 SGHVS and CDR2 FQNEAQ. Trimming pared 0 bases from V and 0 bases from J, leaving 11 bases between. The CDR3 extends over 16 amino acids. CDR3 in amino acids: CASSLAYITDQETQYF. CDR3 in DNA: TGTGCCAGCAGCTTAGCTTATATAACAGACCAAGAGACCCAGTACTTC.

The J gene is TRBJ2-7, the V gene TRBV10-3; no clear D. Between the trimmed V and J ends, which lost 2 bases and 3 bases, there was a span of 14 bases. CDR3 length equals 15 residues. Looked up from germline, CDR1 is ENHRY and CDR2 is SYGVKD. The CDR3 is CAISETGWSSYEQYF. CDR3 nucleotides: TGTGCCATCAGTGAGACCGGATGGTCTAGCTACGAGCAGTACTTC.

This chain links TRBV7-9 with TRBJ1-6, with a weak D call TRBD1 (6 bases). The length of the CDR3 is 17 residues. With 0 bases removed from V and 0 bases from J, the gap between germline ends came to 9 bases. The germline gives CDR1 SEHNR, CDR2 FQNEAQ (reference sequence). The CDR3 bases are TGTGCCAGCAGCTTAGCGCAGGGGAGCTCCTATAATTCACCCCTCCACTTT. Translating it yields CASSLAQGSSYNSPLHF.

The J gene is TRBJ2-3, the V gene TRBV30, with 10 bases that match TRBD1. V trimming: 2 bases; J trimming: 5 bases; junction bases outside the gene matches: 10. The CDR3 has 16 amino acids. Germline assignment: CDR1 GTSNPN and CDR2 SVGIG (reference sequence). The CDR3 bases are TGTGCCTGGAGTCCCCGGGACAGGGGACGGGAAGATACGCAGTATTTT. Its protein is CAWSPRDRGREDTQYF.